The rows below give T cell receptor beta chains drawn from one sample of a study of shared clonotypes between healthy human individuals. TCRdb keeps only in-frame clones here, not all; method: immunoSEQ multiplex PCR. The sample gives roughly 76,000 clones, about 65% of which show up once; about 51% is in the top ten. The specimen was memory CD8+ T cells sorted from blood. These receptors were taken from a man aged 30 to 39 in good health. Both conserved end residues are part of each CDR3. A D gene is named only where the DNA matches it firmly. Where a row states a size, it is once, few, many or the class of an expanded clone; other rows omit it.

14	TRBV28	.	TRBJ1-2	.	CASSPGRGTRGYTF	TGTGCCAGCAGTCCAGGCCGGGGCACGAGGGGCTACACCTTC
13	TRBV6-1	many	TRBJ1-5	.	CASSESENQPQHF	TGTGCCAGCAGTGAAAGCGAAAATCAGCCCCAGCATTTT
17	TRBV4-3	.	TRBJ2-6	.	CASSVSGESSGANVLTF	TGCGCCAGCAGCGTCTCAGGGGAAAGTTCTGGGGCCAACGTCCTGACTTTC
14	TRBV6-1	few	TRBJ2-7	.	CASSPFPGAYEQYF	TGTGCCAGCAGTCCGTTTCCTGGTGCATACGAGCAGTACTTC
15	TRBV21-1	.	TRBJ2-5	.	CASGVGTGVMETQYF	TGTGCCAGCGGGGTTGGGACAGGGGTCATGGAGACCCAGTACTTC
13	TRBV13	many	TRBJ2-7	TRBD1	CASSSGTGGAQYF	TGTGCCAGCAGCTCCGGGACAGGGGGCGCGCAGTACTTC
15	TRBV5-1	.	TRBJ2-3	TRBD1	CASSRDPGGADTQYF	TGCGCCAGCAGCCGAGACCCAGGGGGCGCAGATACGCAGTATTTT
14	TRBV11-3	.	TRBJ2-7	.	CASSFFSGSYEQYF	TGTGCCAGCAGCTTTTTTAGCGGCAGCTACGAGCAGTACTTC
16	TRBV6-5	.	TRBJ2-3	.	CASSYTIAARTDTQYF	TGTGCCAGCAGTTACACGATAGCGGCTCGCACAGATACGCAGTATTTT
18	TRBV15	.	TRBJ2-6	.	CATSRDDQGISGANVLTF	TGTGCCACCAGCAGAGATGATCAGGGTATATCAGGGGCCAACGTCCTGACTTTC
14	TRBV10-2	.	TRBJ1-1	.	CASSGTGSVTEAFF	TGCGCCAGCAGTGGTACAGGGTCTGTCACTGAAGCTTTCTTT
14	TRBV7-2	.	TRBJ2-5	TRBD1	CASSYNRGKETQYF	TGTGCCAGCAGCTATAACAGGGGAAAAGAGACCCAGTACTTC
15	TRBV6-1	many	TRBJ2-3	TRBD2	CASNRLAGDADTQYF	TGTGCCAGCAACCGACTAGCGGGAGACGCAGATACGCAGTATTTT
12	TRBV29-1	.	TRBJ1-1	.	CSVEDLGDEAFF	TGCAGCGTTGAAGATCTTGGGGATGAAGCTTTCTTT
13	TRBV10-2	.	TRBJ2-2	.	CASSDSLTGELFF	TGCGCCAGCAGTGACAGCCTCACCGGGGAGCTGTTTTTT
15	TRBV28	.	TRBJ2-3	TRBD2	CASRRTSGRADTQYF	TGTGCCAGCAGGCGGACTAGCGGGAGGGCAGATACGCAGTATTTT
16	TRBV27	.	TRBJ2-6	TRBD1	CASSLLGTVGANVLTF	TGTGCCAGCAGTTTATTGGGGACAGTTGGGGCCAACGTCCTGACTTTC
14	TRBV19	many	TRBJ1-2	.	CASSIDSGFYGYTF	TGTGCCAGTAGTATAGATTCAGGGTTCTACGGCTACACCTTC
12	TRBV29-1	.	TRBJ1-4	TRBD1	CSAQQGREKLFF	TGCAGCGCACAACAGGGGCGGGAAAAACTGTTTTTT
14	TRBV5-4	.	TRBJ2-1	.	CASSLAWGEHEQFF	TGTGCCAGCAGCTTGGCCTGGGGGGAGCATGAGCAGTTCTTC
16	TRBV27	few	TRBJ1-1	.	CASRDGTSTVNTEAFF	TGTGCCAGCAGGGATGGGACAAGCACCGTGAACACTGAAGCTTTCTTT
16	TRBV25-1	.	TRBJ2-1	.	CASSEPTLNPYNEQFF	TGTGCCAGCAGTGAACCGACTCTCAATCCCTACAATGAGCAGTTCTTC
17	TRBV5-1	.	TRBJ2-1	TRBD2	CASSLVLGSSGYNEQFF	TGCGCCAGCAGCTTGGTTTTAGGTTCTAGCGGTTACAATGAGCAGTTCTTC
13	TRBV19	few	TRBJ2-7	.	CASSSGPRSEQYF	TGTGCCAGTAGTAGTGGACCCAGGTCCGAGCAGTACTTC
13	TRBV4-3	.	TRBJ2-7	TRBD1	CASSLDRSYEQYF	TGCGCCAGCAGCCTGGACAGGAGCTACGAGCAGTACTTC
15	TRBV27	.	TRBJ2-1	.	CASSLRDRPYNEQFF	TGTGCCAGCAGTTTGCGGGATCGACCCTACAATGAGCAGTTCTTC
19	TRBV4-3	.	TRBJ2-4	.	CASSQDSSRDVLAKNIQYF	TGCGCCAGCAGCCAAGATTCTAGCCGTGACGTTCTAGCCAAAAACATTCAGTACTTC
15	TRBV7-2	.	TRBJ2-5	.	CASSLGTGWGETQYF	TGTGCCAGCAGCTTAGGTACAGGGTGGGGGGAGACCCAGTACTTC
15	TRBV10-2	.	TRBJ2-7	TRBD1	CASSEDRTGDYEQYF	TGCGCCAGCAGTGAGGACCGGACAGGGGACTACGAGCAGTACTTC
9	TRBV11-2	.	TRBJ1-2	.	CASSQKMDF	TGTGCCAGCAGCCAAAAGATGGATTTC
13	TRBV18	.	TRBJ2-7	TRBD2	CASSPTSDYEQYF	TGTGCCAGCTCACCAACTAGCGACTACGAGCAGTACTTC
15	TRBV6-4	many	TRBJ2-1	TRBD2	CASSESGSPANEQFF	TGTGCCAGCAGTGAAAGCGGGAGTCCTGCCAATGAGCAGTTCTTC
16	TRBV4-3	.	TRBJ2-6	.	CASSQDAGSGANVLTF	TGCGCCAGCAGCCAAGATGCGGGCTCTGGGGCCAACGTCCTGACTTTC
17	TRBV7-2	.	TRBJ1-4	.	CASSLRADEPTNEKLFF	TGTGCCAGCAGCTTGAGAGCCGATGAGCCAACTAATGAAAAACTGTTTTTT
13	TRBV29-1	.	TRBJ2-2	TRBD2	CSVSSGDTGELFF	TGCAGCGTTTCTAGCGGGGACACCGGGGAGCTGTTTTTT
17	TRBV14	.	TRBJ2-1	TRBD2	CASSGRTSGSSYNEQFF	TGTGCCAGCAGCGGACGGACTAGCGGGAGCTCCTACAATGAGCAGTTCTTC
18	TRBV7-9	.	TRBJ2-2	TRBD2	CASRDPGLAGGNTGELFF	TGTGCCAGCAGGGATCCGGGACTAGCGGGAGGGAACACCGGGGAGCTGTTTTTT
15	TRBV2	.	TRBJ2-7	.	CASSEQATGSYEQYF	TGTGCCAGCAGCGAACAGGCTACAGGGTCTTACGAGCAGTACTTC
15	TRBV29-1	.	TRBJ2-3	.	CSVGGMSLSADTQYF	TGCAGCGTTGGGGGGATGTCATTGAGTGCAGATACGCAGTATTTT
12	TRBV6-1	few	TRBJ2-7	.	CASPGFAYEQYF	TGTGCCAGTCCGGGATTTGCCTACGAGCAGTACTTC
14	TRBV2	.	TRBJ2-7	TRBD2	CASVGSGNYYEQYF	TGTGCCAGCGTAGGGAGCGGGAACTACTACGAGCAGTACTTC
14	TRBV6-1	.	TRBJ1-5	TRBD1	CASSPRDSDQPQHF	TGTGCCAGCAGTCCCCGGGACAGTGATCAGCCCCAGCATTTT
16	TRBV25-1	few	TRBJ2-1	.	CASHAFGSQNDNEQFF	TGTGCCAGCCACGCTTTTGGCTCTCAGAATGACAATGAGCAGTTCTTC
14	TRBV7-6	.	TRBJ1-1	.	CASSLDWGVAEAFF	TGTGCCAGCAGCTTAGACTGGGGGGTCGCTGAAGCTTTCTTT
16	TRBV10-1	.	TRBJ2-1	TRBD2	CASSRIAGSSYNEQFF	TGCGCCAGCAGTCGAATAGCGGGGAGCTCCTACAATGAGCAGTTCTTC
14	TRBV11-2	.	TRBJ2-7	.	CASSSPRGGREQYF	TGTGCCAGCAGCTCACCCCGTGGGGGGAGGGAGCAGTACTTC
15	TRBV10-3	few	TRBJ2-2	TRBD2	CAIRLAEKNTGELFF	TGTGCCATCAGACTAGCGGAGAAGAACACCGGGGAGCTGTTTTTT
18	TRBV10-1	many	TRBJ2-3	TRBD2	CASSEGQGTSGSTDTQYF	TGCGCCAGCAGTGAGGGACAGGGGACTAGCGGGAGCACAGATACGCAGTATTTT
15	TRBV30	.	TRBJ1-2	.	CAWEDTGTAGRGYTF	TGTGCCTGGGAAGACACCGGGACGGCAGGTCGGGGCTACACCTTC
16	TRBV7-2	.	TRBJ2-3	TRBD1	CASSSPGQAPTDTQYF	TGTGCCAGCAGCTCACCTGGACAGGCCCCCACAGATACGCAGTATTTT
15	TRBV19	.	TRBJ2-2	.	CASSGTADTTGELFF	TGTGCCAGTAGTGGGACCGCGGATACCACCGGGGAGCTGTTTTTT
13	TRBV9	.	TRBJ2-7	.	CASSVGSSYEQYF	TGTGCCAGCAGCGTTGGCAGCTCCTACGAGCAGTACTTC
14	TRBV5-1	.	TRBJ2-7	.	CASSFARDSYEQYF	TGCGCCAGCAGTTTCGCCCGGGACTCCTACGAGCAGTACTTC
13	TRBV6-5	few	TRBJ2-7	.	CASRSGVLYEQYF	TGTGCCAGCCGGTCTGGGGTACTCTACGAGCAGTACTTC
14	TRBV29-1	few	TRBJ2-1	TRBD2	CSAQTSDSYNEQFF	TGCAGCGCCCAAACTAGCGACTCCTACAATGAGCAGTTCTTC